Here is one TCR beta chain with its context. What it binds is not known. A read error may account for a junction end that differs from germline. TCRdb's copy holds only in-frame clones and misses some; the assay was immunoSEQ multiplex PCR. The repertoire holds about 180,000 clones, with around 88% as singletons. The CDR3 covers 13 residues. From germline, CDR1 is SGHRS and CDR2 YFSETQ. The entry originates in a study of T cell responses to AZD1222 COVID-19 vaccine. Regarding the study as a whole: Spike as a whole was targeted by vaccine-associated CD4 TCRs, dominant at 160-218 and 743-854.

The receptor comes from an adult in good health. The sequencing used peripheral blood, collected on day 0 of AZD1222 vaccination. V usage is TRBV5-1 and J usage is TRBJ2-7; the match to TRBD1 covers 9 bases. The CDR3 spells CASSLGDGGQGCF. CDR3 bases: TGCGCCAGCAGCTTGGGCGATGGGGGACAGGGTTGCTTC. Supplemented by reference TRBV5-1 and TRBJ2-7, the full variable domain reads KAGVTQTPRYLIKTRGQQVTLSCSPISGHRSVSWYQQTPGQGLQFLFEYFSETQRNKGNFPGRFSGRQFSNSRSEMNVSTLELGDSALYLCASSLGDGGQGCFGPGTRLTVT.